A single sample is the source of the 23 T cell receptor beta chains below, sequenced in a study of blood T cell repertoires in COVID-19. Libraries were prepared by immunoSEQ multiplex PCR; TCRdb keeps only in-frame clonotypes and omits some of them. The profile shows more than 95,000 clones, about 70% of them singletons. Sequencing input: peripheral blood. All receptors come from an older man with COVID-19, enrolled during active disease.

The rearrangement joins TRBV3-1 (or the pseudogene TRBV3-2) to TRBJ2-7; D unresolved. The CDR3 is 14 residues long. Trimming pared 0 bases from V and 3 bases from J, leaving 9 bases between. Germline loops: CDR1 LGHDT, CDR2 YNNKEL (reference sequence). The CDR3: CASSQDRRFYEQYF. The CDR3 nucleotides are TGTGCCAGCAGCCAAGACCGTCGGTTCTACGAGCAGTACTTC.

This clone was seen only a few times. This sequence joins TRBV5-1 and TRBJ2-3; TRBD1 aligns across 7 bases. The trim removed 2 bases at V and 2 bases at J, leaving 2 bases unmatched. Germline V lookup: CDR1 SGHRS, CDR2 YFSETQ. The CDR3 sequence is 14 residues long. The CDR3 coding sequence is TGCGCCAGCAGCTTACAGGGGTACACAGATACGCAGTATTTT. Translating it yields CASSLQGYTDTQYF.

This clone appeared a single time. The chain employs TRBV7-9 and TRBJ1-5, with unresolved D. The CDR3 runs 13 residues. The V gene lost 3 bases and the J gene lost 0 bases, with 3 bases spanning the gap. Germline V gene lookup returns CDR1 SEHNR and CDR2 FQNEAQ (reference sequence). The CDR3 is CASSFSSNQPQHF. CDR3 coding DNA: TGTGCCAGCAGCTTTAGTAGCAATCAGCCCCAGCATTTT.

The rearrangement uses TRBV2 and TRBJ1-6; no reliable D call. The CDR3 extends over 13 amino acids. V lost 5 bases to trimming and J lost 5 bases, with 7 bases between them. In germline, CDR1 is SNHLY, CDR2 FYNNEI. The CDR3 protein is CASSREDNSPLHF. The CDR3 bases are TGTGCCAGCAGTAGGGAGGATAATTCACCCCTCCACTTT.

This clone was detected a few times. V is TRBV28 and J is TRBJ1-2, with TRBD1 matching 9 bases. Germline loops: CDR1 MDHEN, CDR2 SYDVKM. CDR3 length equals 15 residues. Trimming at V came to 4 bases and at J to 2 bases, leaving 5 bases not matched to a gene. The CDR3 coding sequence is TGTGCCAGCAGTTCCAACAGGGGGCGAAACTATGGCTACACCTTC. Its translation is CASSSNRGRNYGYTF.

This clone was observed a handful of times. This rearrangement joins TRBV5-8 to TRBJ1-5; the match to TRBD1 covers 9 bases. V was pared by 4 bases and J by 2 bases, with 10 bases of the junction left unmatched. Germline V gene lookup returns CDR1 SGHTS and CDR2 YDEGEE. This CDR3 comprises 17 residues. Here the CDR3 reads CASSQGQGGWGNQPQHF. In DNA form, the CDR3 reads TGTGCCAGCAGCCAGGGACAGGGCGGATGGGGCAATCAGCCCCAGCATTTT.

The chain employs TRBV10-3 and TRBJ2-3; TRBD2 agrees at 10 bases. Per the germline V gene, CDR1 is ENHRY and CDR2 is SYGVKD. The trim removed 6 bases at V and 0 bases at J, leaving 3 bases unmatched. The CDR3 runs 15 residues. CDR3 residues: CAIRLTSGSTDTQYF. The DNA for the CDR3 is TGTGCCATCAGACTGACTAGCGGGAGCACAGATACGCAGTATTTT.

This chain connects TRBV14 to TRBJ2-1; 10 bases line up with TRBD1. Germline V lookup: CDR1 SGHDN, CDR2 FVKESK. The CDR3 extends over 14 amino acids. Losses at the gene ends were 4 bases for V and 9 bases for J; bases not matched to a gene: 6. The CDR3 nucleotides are TGTGCCAGCAGCCCGGGACAGGGGAACGGTGAGCAGTTCTTC. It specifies CASSPGQGNGEQFF.

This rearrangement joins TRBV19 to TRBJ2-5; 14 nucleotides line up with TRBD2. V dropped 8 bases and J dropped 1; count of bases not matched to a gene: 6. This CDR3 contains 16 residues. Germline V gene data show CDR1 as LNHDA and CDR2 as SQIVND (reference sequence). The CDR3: CASGLAGGDVQETQYF. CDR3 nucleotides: TGTGCCAGTGGACTAGCGGGAGGCGATGTCCAAGAGACCCAGTACTTC.

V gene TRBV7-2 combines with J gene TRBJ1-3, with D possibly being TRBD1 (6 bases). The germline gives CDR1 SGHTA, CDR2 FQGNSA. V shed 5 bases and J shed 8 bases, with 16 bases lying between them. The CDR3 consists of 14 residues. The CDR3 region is CASSPSTQGHTIYF. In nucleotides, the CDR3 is TGTGCCAGCAGCCCATCGACACAGGGACACACCATATATTTT.

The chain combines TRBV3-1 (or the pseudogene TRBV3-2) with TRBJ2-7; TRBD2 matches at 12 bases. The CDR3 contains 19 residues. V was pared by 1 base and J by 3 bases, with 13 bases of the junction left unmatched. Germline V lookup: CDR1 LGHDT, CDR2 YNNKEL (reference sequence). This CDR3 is CASSQAGLAGLLVRYEQYF. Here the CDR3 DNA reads TGTGCCAGCAGCCAAGCGGGACTAGCGGGCCTGCTGGTCCGCTACGAGCAGTACTTC.

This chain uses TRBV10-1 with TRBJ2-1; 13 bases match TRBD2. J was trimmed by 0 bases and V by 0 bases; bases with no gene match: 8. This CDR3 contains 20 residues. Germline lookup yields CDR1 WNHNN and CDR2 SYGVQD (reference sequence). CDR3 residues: CASSESTSGRSLSSYNEQFF. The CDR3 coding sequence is TGCGCCAGCAGTGAGTCGACTAGCGGGAGGTCTTTGAGCTCCTACAATGAGCAGTTCTTC.

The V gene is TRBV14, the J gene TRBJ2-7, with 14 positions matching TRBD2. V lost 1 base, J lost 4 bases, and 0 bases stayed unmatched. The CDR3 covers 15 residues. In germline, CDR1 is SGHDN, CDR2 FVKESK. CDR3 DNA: TGTGCCAGCAGCCAAGGACTAGCGGGAGGGTACGAGCAGTACTTC. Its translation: CASSQGLAGGYEQYF.

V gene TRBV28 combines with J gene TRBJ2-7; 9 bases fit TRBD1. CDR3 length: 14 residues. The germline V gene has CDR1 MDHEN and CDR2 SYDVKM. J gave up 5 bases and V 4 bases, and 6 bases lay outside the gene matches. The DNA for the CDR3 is TGTGCCAGCAGTTCCGGGACAGGGATCCACGAGCAGTACTTC. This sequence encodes CASSSGTGIHEQYF.

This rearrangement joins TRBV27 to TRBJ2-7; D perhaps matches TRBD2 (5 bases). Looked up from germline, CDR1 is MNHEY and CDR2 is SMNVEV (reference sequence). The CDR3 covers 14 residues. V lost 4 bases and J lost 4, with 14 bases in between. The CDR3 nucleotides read TGTGCCAGCAGTTCCACGGACTCGAGGTACGAGCAGTACTTC. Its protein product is CASSSTDSRYEQYF.

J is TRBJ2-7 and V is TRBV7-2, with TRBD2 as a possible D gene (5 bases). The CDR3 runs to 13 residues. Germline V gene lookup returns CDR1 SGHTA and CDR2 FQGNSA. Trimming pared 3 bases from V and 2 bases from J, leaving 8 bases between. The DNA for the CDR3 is TGTGCCAGCAGCTTTCGGGGTCCCTACGAGCAGTACTTC. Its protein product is CASSFRGPYEQYF.

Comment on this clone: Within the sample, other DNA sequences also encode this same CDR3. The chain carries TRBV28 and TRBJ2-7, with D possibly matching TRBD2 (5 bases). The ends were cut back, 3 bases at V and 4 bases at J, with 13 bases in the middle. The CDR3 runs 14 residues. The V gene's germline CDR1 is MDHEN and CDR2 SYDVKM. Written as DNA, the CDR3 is TGTGCCAGCAGTTTCCGAGGGATCGGGTACGAGCAGTACTTC. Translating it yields CASSFRGIGYEQYF. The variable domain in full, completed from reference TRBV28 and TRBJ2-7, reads DVKVTQSSRYLVKRTGEKVFLECVQDMDHENMFWYRQDPGLGLRLIYFSYDVKMKEKGDIPEGYSVSREKKERFSLILESASTNQTSMYLCASSFRGIGYEQYFGPGTRLTVT.

CDR3 residues: CASVPQGALGTGELFF. The CDR3 DNA follows: TGTGCCAGCGTTCCTCAGGGGGCGCTAGGCACCGGGGAGCTGTTTTTT. V gene TRBV6-9 combines with J gene TRBJ2-2, with 8 positions matching TRBD1. The CDR3 contains 16 residues. The germline gives CDR1 MNHGY, CDR2 SVAAGI. With V trimmed by 8 bases and J by 4 bases, 12 bases remained unmatched.

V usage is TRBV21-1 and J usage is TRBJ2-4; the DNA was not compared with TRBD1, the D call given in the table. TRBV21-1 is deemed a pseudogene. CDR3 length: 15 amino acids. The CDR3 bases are TGTGCCAGCAGCAAAGGGACACTAGCCAAAAACATTCAGTACTTC. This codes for CASSKGTLAKNIQYF.

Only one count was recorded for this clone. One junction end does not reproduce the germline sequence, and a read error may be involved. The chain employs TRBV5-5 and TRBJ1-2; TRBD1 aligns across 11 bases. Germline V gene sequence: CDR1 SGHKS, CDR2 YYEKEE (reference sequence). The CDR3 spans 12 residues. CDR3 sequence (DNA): TGTGCCAGCAGCTTCGGGACAGGGGGAGAATTCTTC. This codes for CASSFGTGGEFF. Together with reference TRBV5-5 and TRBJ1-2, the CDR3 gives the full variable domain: DAGVTQSPTHLIKTRGQQVTLRCSPISGHKSVSWYQQVLGQGPQFIFQYYEKEERGRGNFPDRFSARQFPNYSSELNVNALLLGDSALYLCASSFGTGGEFFGSGTRLTVV.

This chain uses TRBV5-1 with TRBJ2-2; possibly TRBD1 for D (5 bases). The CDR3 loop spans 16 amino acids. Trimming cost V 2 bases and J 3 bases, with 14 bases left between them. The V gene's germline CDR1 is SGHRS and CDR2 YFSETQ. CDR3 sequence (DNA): TGCGCCAGCAGCTTAAGGGGCAGGGTGGACACCGGGGAGCTGTTTTTT. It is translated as CASSLRGRVDTGELFF.

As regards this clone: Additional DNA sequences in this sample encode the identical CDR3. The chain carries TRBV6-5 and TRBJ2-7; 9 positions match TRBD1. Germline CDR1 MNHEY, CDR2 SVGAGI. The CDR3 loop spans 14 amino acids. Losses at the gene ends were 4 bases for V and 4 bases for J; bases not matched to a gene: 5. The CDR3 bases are TGTGCCAGCAGTTCAGGACAGGGGTCGTACGAGCAGTACTTC. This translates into CASSSGQGSYEQYF.

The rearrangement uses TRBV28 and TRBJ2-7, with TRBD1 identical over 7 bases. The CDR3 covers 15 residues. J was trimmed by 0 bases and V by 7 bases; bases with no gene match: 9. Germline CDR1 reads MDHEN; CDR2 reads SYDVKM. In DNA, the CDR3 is TGTGCCAGCACCTCCTCCCGGACAGGCTCCTACGAGCAGTACTTC. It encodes CASTSSRTGSYEQYF.